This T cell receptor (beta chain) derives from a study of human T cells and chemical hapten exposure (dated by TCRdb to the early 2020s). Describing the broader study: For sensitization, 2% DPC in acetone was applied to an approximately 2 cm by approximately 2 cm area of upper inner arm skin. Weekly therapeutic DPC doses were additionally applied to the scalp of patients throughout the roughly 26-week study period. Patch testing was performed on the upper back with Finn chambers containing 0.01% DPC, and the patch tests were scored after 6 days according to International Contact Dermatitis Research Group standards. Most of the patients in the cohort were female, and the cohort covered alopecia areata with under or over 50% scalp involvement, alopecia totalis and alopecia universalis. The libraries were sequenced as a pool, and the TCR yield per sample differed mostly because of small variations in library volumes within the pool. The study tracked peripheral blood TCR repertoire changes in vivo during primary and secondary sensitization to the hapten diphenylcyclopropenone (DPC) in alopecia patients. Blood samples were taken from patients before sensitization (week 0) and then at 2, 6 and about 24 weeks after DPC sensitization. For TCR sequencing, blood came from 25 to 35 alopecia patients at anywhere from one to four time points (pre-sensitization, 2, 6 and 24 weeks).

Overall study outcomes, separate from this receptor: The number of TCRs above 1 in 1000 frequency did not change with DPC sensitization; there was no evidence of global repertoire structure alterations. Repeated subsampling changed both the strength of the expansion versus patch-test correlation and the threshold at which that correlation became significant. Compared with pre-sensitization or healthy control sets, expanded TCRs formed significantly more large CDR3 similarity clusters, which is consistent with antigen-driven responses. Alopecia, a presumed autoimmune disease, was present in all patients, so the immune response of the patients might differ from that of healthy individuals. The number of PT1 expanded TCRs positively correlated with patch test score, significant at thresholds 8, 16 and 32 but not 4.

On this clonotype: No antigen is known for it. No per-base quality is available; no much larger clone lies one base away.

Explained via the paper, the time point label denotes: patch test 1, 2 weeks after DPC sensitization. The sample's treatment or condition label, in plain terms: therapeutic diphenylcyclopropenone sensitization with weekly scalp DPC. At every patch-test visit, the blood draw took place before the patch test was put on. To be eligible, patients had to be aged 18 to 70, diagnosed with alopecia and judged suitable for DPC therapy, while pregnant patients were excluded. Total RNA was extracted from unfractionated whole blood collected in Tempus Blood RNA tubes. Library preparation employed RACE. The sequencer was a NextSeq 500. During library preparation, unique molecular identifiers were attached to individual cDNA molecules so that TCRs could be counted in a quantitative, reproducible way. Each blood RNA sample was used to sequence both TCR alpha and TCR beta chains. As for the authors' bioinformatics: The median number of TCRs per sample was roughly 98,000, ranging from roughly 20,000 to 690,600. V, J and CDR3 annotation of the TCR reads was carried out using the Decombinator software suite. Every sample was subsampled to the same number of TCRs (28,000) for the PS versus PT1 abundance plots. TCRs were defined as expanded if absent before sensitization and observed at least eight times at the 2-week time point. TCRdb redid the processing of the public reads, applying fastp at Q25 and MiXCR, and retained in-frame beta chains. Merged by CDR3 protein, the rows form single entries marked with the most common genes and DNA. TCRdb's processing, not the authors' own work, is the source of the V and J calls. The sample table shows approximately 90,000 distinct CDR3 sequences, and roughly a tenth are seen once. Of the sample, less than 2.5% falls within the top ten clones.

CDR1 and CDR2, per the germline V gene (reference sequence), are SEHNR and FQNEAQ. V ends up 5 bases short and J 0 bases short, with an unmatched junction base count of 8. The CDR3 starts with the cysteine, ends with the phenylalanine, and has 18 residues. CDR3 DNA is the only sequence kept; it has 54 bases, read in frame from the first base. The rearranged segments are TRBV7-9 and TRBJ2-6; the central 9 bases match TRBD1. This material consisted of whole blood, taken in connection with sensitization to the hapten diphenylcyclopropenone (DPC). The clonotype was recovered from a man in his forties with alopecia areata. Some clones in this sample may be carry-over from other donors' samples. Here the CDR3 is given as CASSLGTGHSSGANVLTF. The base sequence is TGTGCCAGCAGCCTAGGGACAGGGCACAGCTCTGGGGCCAACGTCCTGACTTTC.